This record covers a single TCR beta chain. The target antigen is unknown. The data were obtained in a study of cytomegalovirus exposure and HLA in healthy donors. Study background: The 90 to 150 validation repertoires used the same platform as the approximately 700 first-cohort repertoires, a later analysis reported.

The CDR3 extends over 13 amino acids. CDR1 is SGHNT and CDR2 is YENEEA in the germline V gene. With 5 bases clipped from V and 2 bases from J, the junction kept 2 bases outside the gene matches. The donors were members of the validation cohort comprising approximately 110 subjects, separate from the approximately 670-subject first cohort. Assay: immunoSEQ multiplex PCR; the TCRdb copy retains only in-frame clones and omits some. The table includes some 240,000 clones, roughly 86% detected once. Regarding the study as a whole: Some TCR beta chains (about 180 of them) were listed as cytomegalovirus-associated. According to reports, the classifier identified cytomegalovirus status with high specificity and sensitivity.

The source is a woman aged 25 to 39 in good health and CMV-seropositive. The sample consisted of PBMCs. The chain links TRBV11-3 to TRBJ1-1; 7 positions agree with TRBD1. This CDR3 reads CASSQGGNTEAFF. The CDR3 region has the DNA TGTGCCAGCAGCCAGGGGGGTAACACTGAAGCTTTCTTT.